This TCR beta chain was recorded in a study of blood T cell repertoires in COVID-19. About the study: From the United States, Italy and Spain came samples of acute and convalescent COVID-19. PBMCs, B-cell-depleted T cells, or T cells were the source of the cDNA or gDNA that made up the material.

Under the authors' procedure: Amplifying reference gene primers gave estimates of nucleated cell counts. TCRdb keeps only in-frame clones here, not all; method: immunoSEQ multiplex PCR. Clone size and V and J calls were adopted from that table, with D and trimming inferred from the DNA. The sample includes about 45,000 clones, roughly 87% of them seen just once. Germline-derived CDR1 and CDR2 are SNHLY and FYNNEI. This CDR3 comprises 15 residues. Unmatched junction bases numbered 7, after V lost 6 bases and J lost 7 bases. This chain joins TRBV2 and TRBJ2-1, with TRBD2 matching over 12 bases. The receptor was isolated from a woman older than 75 with active COVID-19. What was sequenced was peripheral blood. The CDR3 coding sequence is TGTGCCAGCAGCCTAGCGGGGGGGTTCGTAAATGAGCAGTTCTTC. Protein product: CASSLAGGFVNEQFF. The full variable domain, in which reference TRBV2 and TRBJ2-1 provide the parts outside the CDR3, is EPEVTQTPSHQVTQMGQEVILRCVPISNHLYFYWYRQILGQKVEFLVSFYNNEISEKSEIFDDQFSVERPDGSNFTLKIRSTKLEDSAMYFCASSLAGGFVNEQFFGPGTRLTVL.